A single T cell receptor (beta chain) is shown here with its context. Produced via immunoSEQ multiplex PCR; TCRdb's table is partial and in-frame only. The sample has roughly 120,000 clones; roughly nine tenths are singletons. This record belongs to a study of T cell responses to AZD1222 COVID-19 vaccine. The CDR3 loop spans 13 amino acids. Germline V gene lookup returns CDR1 LGHNA and CDR2 YSLEER. V was shortened by 1 base and J by 6 bases, with 8 bases between the two germline ends. This receptor was taken from an adult who received the AZD1222 COVID-19 vaccine. The V gene is TRBV4-3, the J gene TRBJ2-3, with unresolved D. The sequences come from peripheral blood, collected 28 days after the second AZD1222 dose. CDR3 bases: TGCGCCAGCAGCCAAGGAAAGGGCGATACGCAGTATTTT. This gives the protein CASSQGKGDTQYF.